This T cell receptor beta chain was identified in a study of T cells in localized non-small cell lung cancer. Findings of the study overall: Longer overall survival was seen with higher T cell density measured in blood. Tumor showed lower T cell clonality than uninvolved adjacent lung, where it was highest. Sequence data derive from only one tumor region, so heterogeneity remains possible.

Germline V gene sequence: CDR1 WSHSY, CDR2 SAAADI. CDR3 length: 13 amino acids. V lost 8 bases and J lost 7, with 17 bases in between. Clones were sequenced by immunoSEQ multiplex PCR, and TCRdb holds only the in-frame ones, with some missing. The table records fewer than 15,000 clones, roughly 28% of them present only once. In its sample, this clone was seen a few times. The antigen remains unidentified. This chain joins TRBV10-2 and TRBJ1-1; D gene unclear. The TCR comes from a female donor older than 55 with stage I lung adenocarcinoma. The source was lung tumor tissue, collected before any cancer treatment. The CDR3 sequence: CASQPSVNGEAFF. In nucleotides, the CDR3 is TGCGCCAGCCAACCCTCCGTAAACGGTGAAGCTTTCTTT.